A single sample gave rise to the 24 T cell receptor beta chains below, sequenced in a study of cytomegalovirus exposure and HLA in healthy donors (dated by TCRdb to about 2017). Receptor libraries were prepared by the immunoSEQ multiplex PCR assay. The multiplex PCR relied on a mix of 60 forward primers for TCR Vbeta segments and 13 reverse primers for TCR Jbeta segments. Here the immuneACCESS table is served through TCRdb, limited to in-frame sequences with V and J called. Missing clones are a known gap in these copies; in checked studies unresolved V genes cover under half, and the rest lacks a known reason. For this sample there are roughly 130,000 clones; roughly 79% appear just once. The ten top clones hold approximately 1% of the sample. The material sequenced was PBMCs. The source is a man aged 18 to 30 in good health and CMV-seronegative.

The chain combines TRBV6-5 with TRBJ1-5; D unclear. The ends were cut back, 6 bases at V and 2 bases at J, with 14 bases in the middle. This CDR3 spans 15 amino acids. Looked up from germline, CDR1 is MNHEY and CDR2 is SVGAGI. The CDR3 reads CASSHYPWGNQPQHF. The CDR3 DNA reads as TGTGCCAGCAGCCACTACCCCTGGGGCAATCAGCCCCAGCATTTT.

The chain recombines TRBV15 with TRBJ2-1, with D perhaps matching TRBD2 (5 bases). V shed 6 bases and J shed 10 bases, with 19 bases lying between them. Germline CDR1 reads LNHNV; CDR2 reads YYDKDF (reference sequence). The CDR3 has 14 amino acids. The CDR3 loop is CATSRLAILPEQFF. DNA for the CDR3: TGTGCCACCAGTAGGCTAGCTATTTTGCCGGAGCAGTTCTTC.

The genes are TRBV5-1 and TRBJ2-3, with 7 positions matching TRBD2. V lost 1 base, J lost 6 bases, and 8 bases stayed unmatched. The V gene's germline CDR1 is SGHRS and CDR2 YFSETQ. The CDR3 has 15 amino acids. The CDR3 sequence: CASSLLGGTLDTQYF. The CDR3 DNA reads TGCGCCAGCAGCTTGTTGGGGGGGACTCTTGATACGCAGTATTTT.

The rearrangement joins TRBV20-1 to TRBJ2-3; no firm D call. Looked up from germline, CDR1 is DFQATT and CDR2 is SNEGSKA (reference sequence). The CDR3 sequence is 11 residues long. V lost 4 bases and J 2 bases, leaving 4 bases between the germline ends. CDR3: CSATYTDTQYF. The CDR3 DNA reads TGCAGTGCTACCTACACAGATACGCAGTATTTT.

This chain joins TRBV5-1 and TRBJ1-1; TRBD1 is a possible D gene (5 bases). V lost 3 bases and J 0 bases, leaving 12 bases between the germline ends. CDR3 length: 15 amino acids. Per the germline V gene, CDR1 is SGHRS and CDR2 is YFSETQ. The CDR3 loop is CASSSQGGMNTEAFF. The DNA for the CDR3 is TGCGCCAGCAGCTCCCAGGGTGGTATGAACACTGAAGCTTTCTTT.

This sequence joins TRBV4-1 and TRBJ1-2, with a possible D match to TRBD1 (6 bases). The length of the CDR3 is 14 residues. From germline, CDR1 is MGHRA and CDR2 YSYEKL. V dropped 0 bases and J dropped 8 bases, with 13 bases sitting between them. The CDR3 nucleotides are TGCGCCAGCAGCCAAGAGACTCCCAGGGGAGGCTACACCTTC. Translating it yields CASSQETPRGGYTF.

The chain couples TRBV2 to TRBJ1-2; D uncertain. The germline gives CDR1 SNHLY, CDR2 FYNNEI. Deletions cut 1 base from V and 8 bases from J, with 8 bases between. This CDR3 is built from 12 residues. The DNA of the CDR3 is TGTGCCAGCAGTGAAGGGCAGCGCGGCTACACCTTC. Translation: CASSEGQRGYTF.

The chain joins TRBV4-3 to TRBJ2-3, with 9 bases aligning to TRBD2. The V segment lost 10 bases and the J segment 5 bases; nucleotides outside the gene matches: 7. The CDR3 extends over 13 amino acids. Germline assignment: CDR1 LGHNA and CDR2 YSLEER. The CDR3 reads CATSGAEGDTQYF. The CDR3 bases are TGCGCCACTAGCGGGGCCGAGGGAGATACGCAGTATTTT.

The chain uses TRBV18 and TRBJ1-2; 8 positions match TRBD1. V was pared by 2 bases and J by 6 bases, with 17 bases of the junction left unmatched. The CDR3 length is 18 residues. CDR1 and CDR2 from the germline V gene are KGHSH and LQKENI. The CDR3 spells CASSPKGQALSILDGYTF. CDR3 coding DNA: TGTGCCAGCTCACCAAAGGGACAGGCACTTTCGATCTTGGATGGCTACACCTTC. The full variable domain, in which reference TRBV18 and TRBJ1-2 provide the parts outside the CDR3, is NAGVMQNPRHLVRRRGQEARLRCSPMKGHSHVYWYRQLPEEGLKFMVYLQKENIIDESGMPKERFSAEFPKEGPSILRIQQVVRGDSAAYFCASSPKGQALSILDGYTFGSGTRLTVV.

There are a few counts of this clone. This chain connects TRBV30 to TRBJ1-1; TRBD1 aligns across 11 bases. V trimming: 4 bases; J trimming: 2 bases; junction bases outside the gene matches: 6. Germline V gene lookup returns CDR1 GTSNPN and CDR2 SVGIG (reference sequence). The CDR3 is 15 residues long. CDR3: CAWKGQGAGNTEAFF. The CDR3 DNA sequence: TGTGCCTGGAAAGGACAGGGGGCAGGAAACACTGAAGCTTTCTTT.

The CDR3 region is CASSLTGTFGIQYF. The CDR3 coding sequence is TGTGCCAGCAGCCTGACCGGGACTTTTGGAATTCAGTACTTC. The chain is built from TRBV14 and TRBJ2-4, with D perhaps matching TRBD2 (6 bases). The CDR3 is made up of 14 amino acids. Deletions cut 4 bases from V and 10 bases from J, with 17 bases between. Per the germline V gene, CDR1 is SGHDN and CDR2 is FVKESK.

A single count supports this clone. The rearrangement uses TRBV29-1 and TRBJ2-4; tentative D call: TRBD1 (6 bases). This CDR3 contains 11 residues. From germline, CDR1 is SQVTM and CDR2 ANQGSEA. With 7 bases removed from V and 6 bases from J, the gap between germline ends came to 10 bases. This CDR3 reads CSAGGGNIQYF. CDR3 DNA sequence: TGCAGCGCTGGGGGCGGAAACATTCAGTACTTC.

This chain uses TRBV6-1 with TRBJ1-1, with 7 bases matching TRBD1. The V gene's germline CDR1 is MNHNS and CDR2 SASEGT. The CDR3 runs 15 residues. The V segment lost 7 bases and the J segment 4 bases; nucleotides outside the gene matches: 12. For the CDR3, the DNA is TGTGCCAGCACCGAGGACAGAGGGGGCCTCACTGAAGCTTTCTTT. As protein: CASTEDRGGLTEAFF.

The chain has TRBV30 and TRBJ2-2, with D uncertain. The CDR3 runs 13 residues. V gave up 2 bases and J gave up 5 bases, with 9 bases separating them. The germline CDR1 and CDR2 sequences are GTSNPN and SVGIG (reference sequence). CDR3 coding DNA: TGTGCCTGGAGTAGAGACGGGACCGGGGAGCTGTTTTTT. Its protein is CAWSRDGTGELFF.

CDR3 sequence reads: CSAETGGAFF. The CDR3 nucleotides read TGCAGCGCCGAGACCGGAGGCGCTTTCTTT. The J gene is TRBJ1-1, the V gene TRBV29-1, with no clear D. The CDR3 is 10 amino acids. Trimming cost V 7 bases and J 11 bases, with 14 bases left between them. Germline V gene lookup returns CDR1 SQVTM and CDR2 ANQGSEA. Drawing the rest from reference TRBV29-1 and TRBJ1-1, the complete variable domain is SAVISQKPSRDICQRGTSLTIQCQVDSQVTMMFWYRQQPGQSLTLIATANQGSEATYESGFVIDKFPISRPNLTFSTLTVSNMSPEDSSIYLCSAETGGAFFGQGTRLTVV.

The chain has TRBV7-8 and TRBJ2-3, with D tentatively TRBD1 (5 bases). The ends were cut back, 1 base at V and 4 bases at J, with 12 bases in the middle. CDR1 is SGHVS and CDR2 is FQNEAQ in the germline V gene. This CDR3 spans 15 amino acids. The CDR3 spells CASSLVQGHSDTQYF. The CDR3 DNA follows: TGTGCCAGCAGCTTAGTGCAGGGTCACTCAGATACGCAGTATTTT.

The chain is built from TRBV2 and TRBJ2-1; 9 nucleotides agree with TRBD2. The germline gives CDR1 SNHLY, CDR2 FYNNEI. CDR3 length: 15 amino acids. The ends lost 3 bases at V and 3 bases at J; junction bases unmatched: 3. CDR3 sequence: CASSDGRGGYNEQFF. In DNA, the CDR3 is TGTGCCAGCAGTGACGGGCGGGGGGGCTACAATGAGCAGTTCTTC. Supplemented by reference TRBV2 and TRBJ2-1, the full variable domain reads EPEVTQTPSHQVTQMGQEVILRCVPISNHLYFYWYRQILGQKVEFLVSFYNNEISEKSEIFDDQFSVERPDGSNFTLKIRSTKLEDSAMYFCASSDGRGGYNEQFFGPGTRLTVL.

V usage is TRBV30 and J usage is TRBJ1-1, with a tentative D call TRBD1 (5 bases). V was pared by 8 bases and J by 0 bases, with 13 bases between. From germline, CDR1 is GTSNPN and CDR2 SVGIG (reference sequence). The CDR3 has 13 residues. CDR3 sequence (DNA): TGTGCCATTAGCAGGGATATGAACACTGAAGCTTTCTTT. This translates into CAISRDMNTEAFF.

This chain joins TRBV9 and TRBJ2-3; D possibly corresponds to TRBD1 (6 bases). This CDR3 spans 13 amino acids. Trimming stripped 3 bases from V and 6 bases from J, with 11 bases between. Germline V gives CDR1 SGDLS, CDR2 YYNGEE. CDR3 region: CASSGQVADTQYF. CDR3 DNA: TGTGCCAGCAGCGGACAGGTTGCGGATACGCAGTATTTT.

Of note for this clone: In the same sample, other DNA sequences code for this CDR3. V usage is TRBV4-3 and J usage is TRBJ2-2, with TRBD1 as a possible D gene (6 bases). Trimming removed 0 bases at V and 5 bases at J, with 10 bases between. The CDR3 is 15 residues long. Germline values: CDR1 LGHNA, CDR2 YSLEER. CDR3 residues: CASSQEGRGTGELFF. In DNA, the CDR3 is TGCGCCAGCAGCCAAGAGGGCAGGGGTACCGGGGAGCTGTTTTTT.

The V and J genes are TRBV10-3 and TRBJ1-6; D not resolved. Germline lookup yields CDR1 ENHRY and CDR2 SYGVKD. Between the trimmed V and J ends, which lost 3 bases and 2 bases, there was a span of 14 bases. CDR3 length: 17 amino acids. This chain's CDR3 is CAISEFWEITYNSPLHF. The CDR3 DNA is TGTGCCATCAGTGAATTTTGGGAGATCACCTATAATTCACCCCTCCACTTT.

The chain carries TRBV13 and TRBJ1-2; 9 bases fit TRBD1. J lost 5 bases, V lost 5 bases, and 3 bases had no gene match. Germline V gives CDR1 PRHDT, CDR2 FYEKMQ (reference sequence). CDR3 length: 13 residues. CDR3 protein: CASSRGQGYGYTF. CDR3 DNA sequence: TGTGCCAGCAGCAGGGGACAGGGTTATGGCTACACCTTC.

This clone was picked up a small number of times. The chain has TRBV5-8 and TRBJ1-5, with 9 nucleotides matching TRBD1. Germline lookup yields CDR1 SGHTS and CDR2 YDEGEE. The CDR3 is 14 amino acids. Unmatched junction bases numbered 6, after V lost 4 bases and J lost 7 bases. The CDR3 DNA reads TGTGCCAGCAGCGCAAACAGGGGGCGGCAGCCCCAGCATTTT. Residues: CASSANRGRQPQHF.

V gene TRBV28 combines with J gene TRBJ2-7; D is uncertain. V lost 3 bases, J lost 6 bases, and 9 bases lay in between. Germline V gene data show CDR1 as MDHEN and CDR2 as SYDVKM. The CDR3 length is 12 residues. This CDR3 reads CASSLVGAEQYF. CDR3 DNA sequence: TGTGCCAGCAGTTTGGTCGGAGCCGAGCAGTACTTC.